The 16 T cell receptor beta chains reported below all come from one sample, sequenced in a study of PD-1 blockade in classical Hodgkin lymphoma. The data were produced by immunoSEQ multiplex PCR, yet TCRdb's version contains in-frame clones alone and is incomplete. This sample has tens of thousands of clones; about 65% occur once, and the top ten carry about a sixth. Every patient was affected by relapse after autologous stem cell transplantation, while exposure to brentuximab vedotin was not uniform. This sample comprised peripheral blood mononuclear cells (PBMCs), obtained at baseline. These receptors all stem from a human donor with classical Hodgkin lymphoma.

The V gene is TRBV7-8, the J gene TRBJ2-7, with a possible D match to TRBD1 (5 bases). V gave up 7 bases and J gave up 1 base, with 20 bases separating them. The germline CDR1 and CDR2 sequences are SGHVS and FQNEAQ. The CDR3 covers 16 residues. The CDR3 region has the DNA TGTGCCAGCACCCTCCACAGGATCCCCTTGTCCTACGAGCAGTACGTC. Protein sequence: CASTLHRIPLSYEQYV.

This clone was seen a few times. The rearrangement uses TRBV7-3 and TRBJ2-1, with 12 bases matching TRBD2. The germline V gene has CDR1 SGHTA and CDR2 FQGTGA. The CDR3 is 15 amino acids. J lost 8 bases, V lost 5 bases, and 7 bases had no gene match. The CDR3 spells CASSLTSGSVYEQFF. The CDR3 DNA is TGTGCCAGCAGCCTGACTAGCGGGAGTGTGTATGAGCAGTTCTTC.

The sample holds a few counts of this clone. This chain links TRBV28 with TRBJ1-1; TRBD1 agrees at 8 bases. From germline, CDR1 is MDHEN and CDR2 SYDVKM. Trimming cost V 3 bases and J 1 base; bases outside gene matches: 4. CDR3 length: 15 amino acids. The CDR3 protein is CASSFGDRGNTEAFF. Written as DNA, the CDR3 is TGTGCCAGCAGTTTCGGTGACAGGGGGAACACTGAAGCTTTCTTT.

This chain joins TRBV10-3 and TRBJ2-5; no reliable D call. Germline V CDR1 and CDR2: ENHRY, SYGVKD. The CDR3 is 13 amino acids. The V gene lost 3 bases and the J gene lost 2 bases, with 7 bases spanning the gap. Written as DNA, the CDR3 is TGTGCCATCAGTGACCGCCTTCAAGAGACCCAGTACTTC. The encoded protein is CAISDRLQETQYF.

The CDR3 DNA is TGTGCCAGTAGTGGGGGTAGGGGACTGCTTCGCTACAATGAGCAGTTCTTC. Protein product: CASSGGRGLLRYNEQFF. The chain is built from TRBV19 and TRBJ2-1; a weak D match, TRBD2 (6 bases). The CDR3 length is 17 residues. The ends were cut back, 5 bases at V and 3 bases at J, with 20 bases in the middle. Looked up from germline, CDR1 is LNHDA and CDR2 is SQIVND (reference sequence).

Remarks on this clone: This may be a read error: a much more frequent sequence differs by one nucleotide. This chain joins TRBV6-5 and TRBJ2-2; D unclear. CDR3 length: 11 amino acids. V was shortened by 6 bases and J by 3 bases, with 2 bases between the two germline ends. Per the germline V gene, CDR1 is MNHEY and CDR2 is SVGAGI. The CDR3 protein is CASRDTGELFF. Here the CDR3 DNA reads TGTGCCAGCAGAGACACCGGGGAGCTGTTTTTT.

This clone was seen a few times. The CDR3 DNA reads as TGTGCCAGCTCAAAGGTCACAGATACGCAGTATTTT. This gives the protein CASSKVTDTQYF. V is TRBV18 and J is TRBJ2-3, with no clear D. V lost 5 bases to trimming and J lost 2 bases, with 5 bases between them. The CDR3 totals 12 residues. The germline V gene has CDR1 KGHSH and CDR2 LQKENI.

V usage is TRBV7-9 and J usage is TRBJ2-1, with 7 positions matching TRBD2. The J segment lost 9 bases and the V segment lost 5 bases, leaving 10 bases of the junction unmatched. In germline, CDR1 is SEHNR, CDR2 FQNEAQ (reference sequence). The CDR3 extends over 14 amino acids. The CDR3 loop is CASSISGTGGEQFF. The DNA for the CDR3 is TGTGCCAGCAGCATAAGCGGGACCGGAGGTGAGCAGTTCTTC.

CDR3 coding DNA: TGTGCCAGCGCCTCCCCTTTGGAGACTAGCACAGATACGCAGTATTTT. Protein: CASASPLETSTDTQYF. The chain has TRBV7-9 and TRBJ2-3; D not resolved. In germline, CDR1 is SEHNR, CDR2 FQNEAQ (reference sequence). V shed 8 bases and J shed 0 bases, with 18 bases lying between them. This CDR3 has 16 amino acids.

This chain connects TRBV28 to TRBJ2-7; D is uncertain. Germline CDR1 and CDR2: MDHEN and SYDVKM. CDR3 length: 15 amino acids. Trimming shortened V by 5 bases and J by 0 bases, and 14 bases separated the two germline ends. The CDR3 DNA sequence: TGTGCCAGCAGTACCCTTGGCACCAGCTCCTACGAGCAGTACTTC. The encoded protein is CASSTLGTSSYEQYF.

The sample holds a few counts of this clone. The rearrangement links TRBV7-9 to TRBJ2-3; D possibly corresponds to TRBD1 (6 bases). This CDR3 is 11 amino acids long. Germline V gene lookup returns CDR1 SEHNR and CDR2 FQNEAQ (reference sequence). V lost 8 bases and J 6 bases, leaving 9 bases between the germline ends. The CDR3 here is CASQGRDTQYF. In nucleotides, the CDR3 is TGTGCCAGCCAGGGGCGGGATACGCAGTATTTT.

The V call is TRBV30, the J call TRBJ2-3; D unresolved. V was shortened by 3 bases and J by 3 bases, with 7 bases between the two germline ends. The CDR3 spans 12 residues. Germline CDR1 reads GTSNPN; CDR2 reads SVGIG (reference sequence). Written as DNA, the CDR3 is TGTGCCTGGAGCCAGGCGACAGATACGCAGTATTTT. This codes for CAWSQATDTQYF. The whole variable domain, remainder taken from reference TRBV30 and TRBJ2-3, is SQTIHQWPATLVQPVGSPLSLECTVEGTSNPNLYWYRQAAGRGLQLLFYSVGIGQISSEVPQNLSASRPQDRQFILSSKKLLLSDSGFYLCAWSQATDTQYFGPGTRLTVL.

This clone has just one count. The chain recombines TRBV30 with TRBJ2-1; maybe TRBD1 (6 bases). The V gene lost 5 bases and the J gene lost 5 bases, with 16 bases spanning the gap. This CDR3 has 14 residues. Germline V lookup: CDR1 GTSNPN, CDR2 SVGIG (reference sequence). The CDR3 DNA is TGTGCCTGGGAACAGGGAAACCATAACAATGAGCAGTTCTTC. It specifies CAWEQGNHNNEQFF.

This clone was counted a single time. J is TRBJ1-3 and V is TRBV5-6; no clear D gene. The ends were cut back, 3 bases at V and 0 bases at J, with 13 bases in the middle. Germline assignment: CDR1 SGHDT and CDR2 YYEEEE. The CDR3 covers 16 residues. The CDR3, as DNA: TGTGCCAGCAGCTCGACCCCCGGGATCTCTGGAAACACCATATATTTT. It encodes CASSSTPGISGNTIYF.

J is TRBJ2-1 and V is TRBV9; D is tentatively TRBD1 or TRBD2 (6 bases each). Between the trimmed V and J ends, which lost 3 bases and 2 bases, there was a span of 21 bases. This CDR3 is 18 amino acids long. CDR1 and CDR2 (germline): SGDLS, YYNGEE. CDR3 region: CASSASLGGGRAYNEQFF. CDR3 sequence (DNA): TGTGCCAGCAGCGCATCCCTAGGTGGGGGGCGCGCCTACAATGAGCAGTTCTTC.

This sequence joins TRBV15 and TRBJ1-6; 9 bases are shared with TRBD1. Unmatched junction bases numbered 9, after V lost 3 bases and J lost 6 bases. This CDR3 comprises 17 residues. Germline loops: CDR1 LNHNV, CDR2 YYDKDF (reference sequence). The CDR3 protein is CATSRTQGASANSPLHF. CDR3 sequence (DNA): TGTGCCACCAGCAGGACACAGGGGGCGTCGGCTAATTCACCCCTCCACTTT.